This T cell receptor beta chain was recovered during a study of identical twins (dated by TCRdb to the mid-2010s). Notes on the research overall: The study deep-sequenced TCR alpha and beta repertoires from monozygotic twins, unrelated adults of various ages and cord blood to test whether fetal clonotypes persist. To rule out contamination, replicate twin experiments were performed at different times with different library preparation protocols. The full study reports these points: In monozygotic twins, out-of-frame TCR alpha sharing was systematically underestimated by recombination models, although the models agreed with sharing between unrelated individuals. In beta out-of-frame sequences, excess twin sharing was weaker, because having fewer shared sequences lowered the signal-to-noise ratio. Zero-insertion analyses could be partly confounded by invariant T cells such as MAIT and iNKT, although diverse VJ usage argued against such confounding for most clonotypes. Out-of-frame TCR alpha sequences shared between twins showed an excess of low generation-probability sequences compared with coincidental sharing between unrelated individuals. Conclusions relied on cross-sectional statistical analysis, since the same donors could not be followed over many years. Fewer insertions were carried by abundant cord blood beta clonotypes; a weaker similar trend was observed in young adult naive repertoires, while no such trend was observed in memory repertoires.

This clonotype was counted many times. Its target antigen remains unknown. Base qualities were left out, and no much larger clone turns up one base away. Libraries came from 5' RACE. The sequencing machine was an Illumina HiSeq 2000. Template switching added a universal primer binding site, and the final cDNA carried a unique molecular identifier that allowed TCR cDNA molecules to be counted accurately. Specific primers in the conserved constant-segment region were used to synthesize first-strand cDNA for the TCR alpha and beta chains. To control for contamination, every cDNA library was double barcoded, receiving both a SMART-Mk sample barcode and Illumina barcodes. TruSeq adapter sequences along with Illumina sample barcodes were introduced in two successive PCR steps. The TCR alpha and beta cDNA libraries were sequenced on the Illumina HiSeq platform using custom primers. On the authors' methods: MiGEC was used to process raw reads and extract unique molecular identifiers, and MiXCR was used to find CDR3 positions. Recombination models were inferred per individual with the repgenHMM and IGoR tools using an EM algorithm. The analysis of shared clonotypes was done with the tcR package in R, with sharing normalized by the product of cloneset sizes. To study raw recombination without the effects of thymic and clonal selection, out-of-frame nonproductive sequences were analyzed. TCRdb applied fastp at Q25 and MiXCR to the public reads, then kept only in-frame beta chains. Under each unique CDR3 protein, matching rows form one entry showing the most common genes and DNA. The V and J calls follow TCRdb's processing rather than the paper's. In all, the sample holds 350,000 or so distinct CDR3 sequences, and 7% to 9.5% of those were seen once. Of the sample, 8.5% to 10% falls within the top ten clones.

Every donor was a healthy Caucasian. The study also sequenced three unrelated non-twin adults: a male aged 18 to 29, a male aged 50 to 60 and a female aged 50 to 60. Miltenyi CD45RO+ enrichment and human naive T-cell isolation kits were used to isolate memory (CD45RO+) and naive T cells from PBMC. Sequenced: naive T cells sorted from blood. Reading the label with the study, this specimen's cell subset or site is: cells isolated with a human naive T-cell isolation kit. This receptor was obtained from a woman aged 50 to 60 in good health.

The bases are TGCGCCAGCAGTGAAGTAGCGGCAGGGATGGCTAATAATGAAAAACTGTTTTTT. Its product reads: CASSEVAAGMANNEKLFF. The sequence is built from TRBV10-2 and TRBJ1-4; the D gene is perhaps TRBD1, from 5 matching bases. The trim is 3 bases for V and 4 bases for J, with a gap of 21 bases between the germline ends. The CDR3 runs 18 residues from the cysteine to the phenylalanine. The sequence is cut down to CDR3 DNA, 54 bases in frame from base 1. From the germline V gene, CDR1 is WSHSY and CDR2 is SAAADI.